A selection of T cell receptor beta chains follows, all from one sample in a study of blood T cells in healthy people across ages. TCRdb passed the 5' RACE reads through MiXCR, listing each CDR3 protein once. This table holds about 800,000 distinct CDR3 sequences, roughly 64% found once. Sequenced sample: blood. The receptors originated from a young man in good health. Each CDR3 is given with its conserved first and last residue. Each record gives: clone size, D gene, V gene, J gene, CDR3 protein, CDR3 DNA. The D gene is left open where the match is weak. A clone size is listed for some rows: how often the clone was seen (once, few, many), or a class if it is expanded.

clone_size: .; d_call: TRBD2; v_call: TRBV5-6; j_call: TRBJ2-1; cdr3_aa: CASSWERGSWSEQFF; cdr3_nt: TGTGCCAGCAGCTGGGAGCGGGGGTCATGGAGTGAGCAGTTCTTC
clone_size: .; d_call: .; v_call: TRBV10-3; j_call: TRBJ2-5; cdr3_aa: CTISAQGETQYF; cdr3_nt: TGTACCATCAGCGCGCAGGGCGAGACCCAGTACTTC
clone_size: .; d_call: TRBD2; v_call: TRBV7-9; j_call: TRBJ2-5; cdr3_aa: CASSLFERGGGETQYF; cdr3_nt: TGTGCCAGCAGCTTATTCGAGCGGGGGGGCGGAGAGACCCAGTACTTC
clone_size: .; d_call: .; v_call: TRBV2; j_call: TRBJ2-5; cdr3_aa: CASVPGARKTQYF; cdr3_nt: TGTGCCAGCGTTCCGGGGGCGCGGAAGACCCAGTACTTC
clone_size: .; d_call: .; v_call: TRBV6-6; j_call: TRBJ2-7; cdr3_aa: CASSYGADYEQYF; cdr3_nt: TGTGCCAGCAGTTACGGGGCAGACTACGAGCAGTACTTC
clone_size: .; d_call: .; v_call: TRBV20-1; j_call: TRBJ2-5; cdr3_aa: CSAGRVTGETQYF; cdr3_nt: TGCAGTGCTGGTCGTGTTACTGGAGAGACCCAGTACTTC
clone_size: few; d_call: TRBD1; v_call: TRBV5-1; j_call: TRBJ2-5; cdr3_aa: CASSRQGDETQYF; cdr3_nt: TGCGCCAGCAGTCGACAGGGGGACGAGACCCAGTACTTC
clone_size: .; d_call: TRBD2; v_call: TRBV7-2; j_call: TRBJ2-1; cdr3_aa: CASSLAASGGFNEQFF; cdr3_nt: TGTGCCAGCAGCTTAGCGGCTAGCGGGGGTTTCAATGAGCAGTTCTTC
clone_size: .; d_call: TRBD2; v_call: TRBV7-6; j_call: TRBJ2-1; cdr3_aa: CASSRLAVSYNEQFF; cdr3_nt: TGTGCCAGCAGCCGACTAGCGGTCTCCTACAATGAGCAGTTCTTC
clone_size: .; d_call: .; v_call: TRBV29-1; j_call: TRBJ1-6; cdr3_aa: CSVKTDLNSPLHF; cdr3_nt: TGCAGCGTTAAGACAGACCTTAATTCACCCCTCCACTTT
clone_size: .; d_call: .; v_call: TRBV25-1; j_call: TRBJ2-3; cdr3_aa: CASSEFGWGADTQYF; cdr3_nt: TGTGCCAGCAGTGAATTCGGGTGGGGAGCAGATACGCAGTATTTT
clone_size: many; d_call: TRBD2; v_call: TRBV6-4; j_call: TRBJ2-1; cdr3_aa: CASSTTPGGRLVEQFF; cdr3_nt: TGTGCCAGCAGCACGACCCCCGGCGGGAGGCTTGTTGAGCAGTTCTTC
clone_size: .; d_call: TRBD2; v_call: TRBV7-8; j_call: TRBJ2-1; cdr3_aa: CASSFMGLAGGYNEQFF; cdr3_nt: TGTGCCAGCAGCTTTATGGGACTAGCGGGAGGGTACAATGAGCAGTTCTTC
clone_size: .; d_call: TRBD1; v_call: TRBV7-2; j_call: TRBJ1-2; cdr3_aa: CASSRTTGEGGYTF; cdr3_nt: TGTGCCAGCAGCCGGACAACAGGGGAAGGCGGCTACACCTTC
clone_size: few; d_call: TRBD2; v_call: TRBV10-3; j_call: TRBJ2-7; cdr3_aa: CAISGSGEYEQYF; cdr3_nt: TGTGCCATCAGCGGTAGCGGGGAGTACGAGCAGTACTTC
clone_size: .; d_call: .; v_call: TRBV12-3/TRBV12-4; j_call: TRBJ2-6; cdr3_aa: CASSFNRRSNSGANVLTF; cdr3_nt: TGTGCCAGCAGTTTTAATCGTCGGTCCAACTCTGGGGCCAACGTCCTGACTTTC
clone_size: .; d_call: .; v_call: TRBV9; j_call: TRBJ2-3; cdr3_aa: CASSVAGTPGRDTQYF; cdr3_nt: TGTGCCAGCAGCGTAGCGGGGACCCCCGGTCGAGATACGCAGTATTTT
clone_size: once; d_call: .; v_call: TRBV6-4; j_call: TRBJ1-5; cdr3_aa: CASTGKLVGWEQPQHF; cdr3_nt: TGTGCCAGCACGGGTAAACTAGTCGGCTGGGAGCAGCCCCAGCATTTT
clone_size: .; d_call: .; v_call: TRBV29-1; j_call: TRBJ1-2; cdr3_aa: CSVSRGENYGYTF; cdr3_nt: TGCAGCGTTTCCCGGGGGGAGAACTATGGCTACACCTTC
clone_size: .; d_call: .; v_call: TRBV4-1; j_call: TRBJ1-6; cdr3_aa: CASSHFPLGDGDSPLHF; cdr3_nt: TGCGCTAGCAGCCATTTCCCATTGGGTGACGGAGATTCACCCCTCCACTTT
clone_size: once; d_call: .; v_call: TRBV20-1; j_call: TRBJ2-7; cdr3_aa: CSSLDSLGRNEQYF; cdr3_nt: TGCAGTTCCCTGGACTCCCTAGGAAGAAACGAGCAGTACTTC
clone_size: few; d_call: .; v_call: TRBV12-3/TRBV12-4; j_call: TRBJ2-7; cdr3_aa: CASSFGPRTYEQYF; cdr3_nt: TGTGCCAGCAGTTTCGGCCCGAGGACCTACGAGCAGTACTTC
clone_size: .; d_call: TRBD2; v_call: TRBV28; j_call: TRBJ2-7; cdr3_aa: CASKPASGTYEQYF; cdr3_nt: TGTGCCAGCAAACCGGCTAGCGGGACCTACGAGCAGTACTTC
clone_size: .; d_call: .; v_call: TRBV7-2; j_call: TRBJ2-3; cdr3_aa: CASSLAGILGVGTDTQYF; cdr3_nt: TGTGCCAGCAGCTTAGCGGGGATACTGGGGGTGGGCACAGATACGCAGTATTTT
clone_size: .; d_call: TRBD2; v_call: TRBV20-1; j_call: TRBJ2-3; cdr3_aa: CSARVDLAGGSTDTQYF; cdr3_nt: TGCAGTGCTAGAGTCGATCTAGCGGGGGGGAGCACAGATACGCAGTATTTT
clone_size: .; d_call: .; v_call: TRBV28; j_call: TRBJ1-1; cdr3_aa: CASSSRQAFF; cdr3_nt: TGTGCCAGCAGCTCCCGCCAAGCTTTCTTT
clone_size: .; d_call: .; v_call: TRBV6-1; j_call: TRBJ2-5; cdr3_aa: CASSDFRFIETQYF; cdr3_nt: TGTGCCAGCAGTGATTTTAGGTTCATTGAGACCCAGTACTTC
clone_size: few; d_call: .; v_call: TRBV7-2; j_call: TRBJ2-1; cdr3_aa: CASRRDPASYNEQFF; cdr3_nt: TGTGCCAGCAGACGGGACCCCGCCAGCTACAATGAGCAGTTCTTC
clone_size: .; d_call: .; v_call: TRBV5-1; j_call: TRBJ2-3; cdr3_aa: CASSLDGITDTQYF; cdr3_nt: TGCGCCAGCAGCTTGGACGGGATCACAGATACGCAGTATTTT
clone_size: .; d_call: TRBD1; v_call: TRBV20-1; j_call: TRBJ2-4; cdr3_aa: CSAPDRAISNIQYF; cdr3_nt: TGCAGTGCCCCGGACAGGGCCATTTCTAACATTCAGTACTTC
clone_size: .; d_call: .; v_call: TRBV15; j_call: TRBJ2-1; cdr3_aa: CATSRDRFYNEQFF; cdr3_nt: TGTGCCACCAGCAGAGATCGGTTTTACAATGAGCAGTTCTTC
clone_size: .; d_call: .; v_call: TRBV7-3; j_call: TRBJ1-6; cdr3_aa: CASSSREGSPLHF; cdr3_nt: TGTGCCAGCAGCTCCAGGGAAGGTTCACCCCTCCACTTT
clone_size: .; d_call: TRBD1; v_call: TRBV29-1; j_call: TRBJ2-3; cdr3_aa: CSAEDRGTDTQYF; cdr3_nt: TGCAGCGCCGAAGACAGGGGCACAGATACGCAGTATTTT
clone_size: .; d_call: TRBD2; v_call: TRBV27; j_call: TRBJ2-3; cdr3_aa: CASPPSGGLLTDTQYF; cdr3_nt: TGTGCCAGCCCCCCCAGCGGGGGCCTCTTAACAGATACGCAGTATTTT
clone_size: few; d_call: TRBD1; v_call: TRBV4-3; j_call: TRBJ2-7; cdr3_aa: CASSQAVGTANYEQYF; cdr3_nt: TGCGCCAGCAGCCAAGCTGTTGGGACAGCCAACTACGAGCAGTACTTC
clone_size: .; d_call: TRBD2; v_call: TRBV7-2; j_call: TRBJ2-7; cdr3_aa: CASSSLGTTYEQYF; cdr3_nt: TGTGCCAGCAGTTCACTGGGGACTACCTACGAGCAGTACTTC
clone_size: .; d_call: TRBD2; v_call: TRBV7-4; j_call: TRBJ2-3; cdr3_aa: CASSLGNAGGEDAQYF; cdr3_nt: TGTGCCAGCAGCTTAGGAAATGCGGGGGGGGAAGATGCGCAGTATTTT
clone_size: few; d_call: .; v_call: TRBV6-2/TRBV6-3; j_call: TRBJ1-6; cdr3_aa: CASSSTRRGPPLHF; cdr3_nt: TGTGCCAGCAGTTCCACCAGACGGGGGCCACCCCTCCACTTT
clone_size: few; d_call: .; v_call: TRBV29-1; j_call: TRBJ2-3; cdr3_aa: CSVDAGLVTDTQYF; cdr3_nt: TGCAGCGTTGATGCGGGGTTGGTTACAGATACGCAGTATTTT
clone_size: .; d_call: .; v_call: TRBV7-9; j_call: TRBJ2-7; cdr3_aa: CASSTGIYEQYF; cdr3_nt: TGTGCCAGCAGCACGGGAATCTACGAGCAGTACTTC
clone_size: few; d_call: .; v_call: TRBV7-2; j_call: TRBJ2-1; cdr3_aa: CASSQRQSSYNEQFF; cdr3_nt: TGTGCCAGCAGCCAGAGACAGAGCTCCTACAATGAGCAGTTCTTC
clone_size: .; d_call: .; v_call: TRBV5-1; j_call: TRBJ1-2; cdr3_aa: CASTPREGANYGYTF; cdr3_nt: TGCGCCAGCACCCCGAGGGAGGGCGCTAACTATGGCTACACCTTC
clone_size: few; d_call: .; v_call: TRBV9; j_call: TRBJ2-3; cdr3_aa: CASSVGLSTDTQYF; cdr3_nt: TGTGCCAGCAGCGTAGGACTGTCCACAGATACGCAGTATTTT
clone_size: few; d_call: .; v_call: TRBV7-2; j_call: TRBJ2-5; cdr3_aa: CASSLGTVGSGQETQYF; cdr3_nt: TGTGCCAGCAGCTTAGGGACGGTTGGTAGCGGCCAAGAGACCCAGTACTTC
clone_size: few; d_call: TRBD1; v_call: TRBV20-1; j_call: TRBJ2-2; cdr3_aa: CSARDWEQGAPGELFF; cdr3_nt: TGCAGTGCTAGAGATTGGGAACAGGGGGCCCCCGGGGAGCTGTTTTTT
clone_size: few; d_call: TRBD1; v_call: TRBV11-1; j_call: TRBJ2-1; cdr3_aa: CASSRRQGRDYNEQFF; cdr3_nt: TGTGCCAGCAGCCGACGACAGGGTAGGGACTACAATGAGCAGTTCTTC
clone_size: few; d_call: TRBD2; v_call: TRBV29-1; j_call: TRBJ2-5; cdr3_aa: CSVPASGSGETQYF; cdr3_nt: TGCAGCGTTCCGGCTAGCGGGAGTGGGGAGACCCAGTACTTC
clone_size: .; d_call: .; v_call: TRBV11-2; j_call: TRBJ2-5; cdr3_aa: CASSVDGGLETQYF; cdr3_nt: TGTGCCAGCAGCGTAGATGGGGGCTTAGAGACCCAGTACTTC
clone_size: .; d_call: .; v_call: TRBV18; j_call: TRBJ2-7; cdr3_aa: CASSPVSRGDYEQYF; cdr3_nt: TGTGCCAGCTCACCAGTGTCCAGGGGCGACTACGAGCAGTACTTC
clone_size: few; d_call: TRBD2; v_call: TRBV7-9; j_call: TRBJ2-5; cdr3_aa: CASSARGTSGSNEQYF; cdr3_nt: TGTGCCAGCAGCGCTAGAGGGACTAGCGGGAGCAATGAGCAGTACTTC
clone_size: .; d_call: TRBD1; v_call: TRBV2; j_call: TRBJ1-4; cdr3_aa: CASRGDSSEKLFF; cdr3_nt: TGTGCCAGCAGGGGGGACAGCAGTGAAAAACTGTTTTTT